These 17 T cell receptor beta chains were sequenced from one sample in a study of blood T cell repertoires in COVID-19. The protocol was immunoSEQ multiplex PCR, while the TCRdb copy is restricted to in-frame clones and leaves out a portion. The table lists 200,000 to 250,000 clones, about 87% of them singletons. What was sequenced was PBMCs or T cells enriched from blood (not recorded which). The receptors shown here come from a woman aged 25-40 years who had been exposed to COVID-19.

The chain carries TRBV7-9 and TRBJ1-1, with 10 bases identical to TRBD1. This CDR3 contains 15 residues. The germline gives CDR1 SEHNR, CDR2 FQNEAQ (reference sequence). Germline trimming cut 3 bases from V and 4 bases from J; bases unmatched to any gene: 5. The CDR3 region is CASSFRDRGITEAFF. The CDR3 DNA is TGTGCCAGCAGCTTCCGGGACAGGGGAATCACTGAAGCTTTCTTT.

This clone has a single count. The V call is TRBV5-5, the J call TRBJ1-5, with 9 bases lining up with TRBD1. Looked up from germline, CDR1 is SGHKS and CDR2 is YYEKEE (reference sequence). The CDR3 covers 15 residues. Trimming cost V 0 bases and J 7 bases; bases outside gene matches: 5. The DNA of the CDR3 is TGTGCCAGCAGCTTGGGGACAGGGGTCTGGCAGCCCCAGCATTTT. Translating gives CASSLGTGVWQPQHF.

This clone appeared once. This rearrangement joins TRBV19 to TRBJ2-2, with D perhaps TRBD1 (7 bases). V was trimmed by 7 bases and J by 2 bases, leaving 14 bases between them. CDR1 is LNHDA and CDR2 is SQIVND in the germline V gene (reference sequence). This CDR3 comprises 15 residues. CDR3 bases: TGTGCCAGTACCTCGACAGGGACTAACACCGGGGAGCTGTTTTTT. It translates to CASTSTGTNTGELFF.

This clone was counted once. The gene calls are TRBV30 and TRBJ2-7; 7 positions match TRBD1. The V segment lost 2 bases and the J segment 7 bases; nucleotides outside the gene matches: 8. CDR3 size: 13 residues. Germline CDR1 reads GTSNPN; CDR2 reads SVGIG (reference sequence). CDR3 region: CAWSPGQPREQYF. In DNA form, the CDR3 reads TGTGCCTGGAGTCCGGGACAGCCTAGAGAGCAGTACTTC.

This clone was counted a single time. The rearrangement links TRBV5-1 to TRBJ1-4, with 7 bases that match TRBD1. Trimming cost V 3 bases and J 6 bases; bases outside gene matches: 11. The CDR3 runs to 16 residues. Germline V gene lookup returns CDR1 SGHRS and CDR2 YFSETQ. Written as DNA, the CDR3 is TGCGCCAGCAGCTCAGGATTGGAGGGGGCTGATGAAAAACTGTTTTTT. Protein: CASSSGLEGADEKLFF.

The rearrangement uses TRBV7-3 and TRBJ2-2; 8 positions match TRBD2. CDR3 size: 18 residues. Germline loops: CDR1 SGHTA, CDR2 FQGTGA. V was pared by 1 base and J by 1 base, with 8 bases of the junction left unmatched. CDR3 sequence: CASSLSRASGRNTGELFF. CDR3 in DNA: TGTGCCAGCAGCTTAAGTAGGGCTAGCGGGCGGAACACCGGGGAGCTGTTTTTT.

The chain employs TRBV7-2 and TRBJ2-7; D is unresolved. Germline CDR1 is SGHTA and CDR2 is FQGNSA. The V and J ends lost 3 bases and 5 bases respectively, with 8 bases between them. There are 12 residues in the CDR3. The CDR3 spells CASSLGSNEQYF. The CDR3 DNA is TGTGCCAGCAGCTTGGGTAGCAACGAGCAGTACTTC.

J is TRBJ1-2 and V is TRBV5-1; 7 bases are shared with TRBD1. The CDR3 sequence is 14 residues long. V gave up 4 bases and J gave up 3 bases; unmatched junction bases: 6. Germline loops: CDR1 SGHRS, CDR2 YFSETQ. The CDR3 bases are TGCGCCAGCAGCCCCCAGGGGGTGGACTATGGCTACACCTTC. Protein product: CASSPQGVDYGYTF.

CDR3 sequence (DNA): TGCGCCAGCAGCTTGGACAGGGCAGAAGAAAAACTGTTTTTT. Protein product: CASSLDRAEEKLFF. V gene TRBV5-1 combines with J gene TRBJ1-4, with TRBD1 as a possible D gene (6 bases). CDR3 size: 14 residues. From germline, CDR1 is SGHRS and CDR2 YFSETQ. V gave up 0 bases and J gave up 8 bases, with 11 bases separating them.

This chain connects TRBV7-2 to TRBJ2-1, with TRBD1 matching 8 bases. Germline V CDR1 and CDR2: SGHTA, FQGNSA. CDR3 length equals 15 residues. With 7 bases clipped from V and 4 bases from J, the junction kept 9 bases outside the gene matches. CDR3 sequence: CASNSGDRFYNEQFF. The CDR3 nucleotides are TGTGCCAGCAATTCAGGGGACAGGTTTTACAATGAGCAGTTCTTC.

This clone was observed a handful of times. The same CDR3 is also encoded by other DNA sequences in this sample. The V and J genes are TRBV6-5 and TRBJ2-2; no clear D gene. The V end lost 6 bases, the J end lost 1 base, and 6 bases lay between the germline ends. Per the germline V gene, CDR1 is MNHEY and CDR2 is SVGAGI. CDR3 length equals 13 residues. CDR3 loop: CASRTVNTGELFF. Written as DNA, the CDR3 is TGTGCCAGCAGAACAGTGAACACCGGGGAGCTGTTTTTT.

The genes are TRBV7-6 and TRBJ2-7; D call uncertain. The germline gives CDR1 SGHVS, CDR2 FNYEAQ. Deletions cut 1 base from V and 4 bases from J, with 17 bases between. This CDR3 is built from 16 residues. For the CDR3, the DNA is TGTGCCAGCAGCTTAGGTTCGTCGCTTGGCAAGTACGAGCAGTACTTC. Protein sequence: CASSLGSSLGKYEQYF.

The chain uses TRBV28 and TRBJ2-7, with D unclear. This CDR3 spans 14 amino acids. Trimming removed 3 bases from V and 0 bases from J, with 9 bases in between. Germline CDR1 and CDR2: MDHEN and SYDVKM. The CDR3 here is CASSFFPSSYEQYF. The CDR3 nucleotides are TGTGCCAGCAGTTTCTTTCCCTCCTCCTACGAGCAGTACTTC.

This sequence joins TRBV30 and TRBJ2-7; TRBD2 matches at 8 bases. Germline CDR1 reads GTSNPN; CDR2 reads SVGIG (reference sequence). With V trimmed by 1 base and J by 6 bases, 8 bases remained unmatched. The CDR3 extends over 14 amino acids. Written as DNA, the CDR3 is TGTGCCTGGAGTGGGGGCGAGCGGGAGCTCGAGCAGTACTTC. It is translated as CAWSGGERELEQYF.

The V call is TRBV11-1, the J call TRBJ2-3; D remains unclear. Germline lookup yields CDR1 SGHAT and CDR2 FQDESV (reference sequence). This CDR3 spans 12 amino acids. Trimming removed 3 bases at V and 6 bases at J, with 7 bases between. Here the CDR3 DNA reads TGTGCCAGCAGCTTCATCAGGGATACGCAGTATTTT. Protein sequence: CASSFIRDTQYF.

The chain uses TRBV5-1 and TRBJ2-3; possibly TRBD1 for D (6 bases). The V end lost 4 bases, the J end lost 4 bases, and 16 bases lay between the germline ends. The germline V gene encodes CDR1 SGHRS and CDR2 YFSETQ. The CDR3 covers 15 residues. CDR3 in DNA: TGCGCCAGCAGCGCTACAGGGTTTTCGTCAGATACGCAGTATTTT. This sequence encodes CASSATGFSSDTQYF.

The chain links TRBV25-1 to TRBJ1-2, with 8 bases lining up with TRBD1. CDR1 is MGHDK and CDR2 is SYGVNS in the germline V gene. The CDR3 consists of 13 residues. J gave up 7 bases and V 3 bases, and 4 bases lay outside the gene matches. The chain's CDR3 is CASSDSGQAGYTF. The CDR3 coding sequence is TGTGCCAGCAGTGATTCGGGACAGGCTGGCTACACCTTC.